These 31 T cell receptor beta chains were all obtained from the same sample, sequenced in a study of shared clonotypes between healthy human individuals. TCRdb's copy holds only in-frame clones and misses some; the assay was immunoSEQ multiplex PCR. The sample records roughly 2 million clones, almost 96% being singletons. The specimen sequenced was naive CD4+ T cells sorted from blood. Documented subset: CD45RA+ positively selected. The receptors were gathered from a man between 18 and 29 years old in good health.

Here the CDR3 DNA reads TGTGCCAGCAGTAGTGGGATAGTAGGAAATCAGCCCCAGCATTTT. Translated: CASSSGIVGNQPQHF. J is TRBJ1-5 and V is TRBV27; D is unclear. There are 15 residues in the CDR3. V dropped 5 bases and J dropped 4 bases, with 15 bases sitting between them. CDR1 and CDR2 (germline): MNHEY, SMNVEV (reference sequence).

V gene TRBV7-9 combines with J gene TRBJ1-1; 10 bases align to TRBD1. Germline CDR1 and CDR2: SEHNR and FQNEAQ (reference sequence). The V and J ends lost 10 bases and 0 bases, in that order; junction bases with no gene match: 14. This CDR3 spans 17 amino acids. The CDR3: CAILPIGQGVLNTEAFF. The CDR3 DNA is TGTGCCATCCTGCCCATCGGACAGGGGGTTTTGAACACTGAAGCTTTCTTT.

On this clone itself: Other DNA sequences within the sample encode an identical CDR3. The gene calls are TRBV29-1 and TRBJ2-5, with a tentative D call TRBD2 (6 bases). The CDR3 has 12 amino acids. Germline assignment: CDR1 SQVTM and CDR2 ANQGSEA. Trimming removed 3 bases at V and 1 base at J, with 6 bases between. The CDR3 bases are TGCAGCGTTGATAGCGGCCAAGAGACCCAGTACTTC. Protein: CSVDSGQETQYF.

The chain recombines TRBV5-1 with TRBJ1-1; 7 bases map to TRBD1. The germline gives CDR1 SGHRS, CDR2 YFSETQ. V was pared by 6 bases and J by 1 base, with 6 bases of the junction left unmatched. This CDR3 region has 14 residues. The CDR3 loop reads CASTPTGPNTEAFF. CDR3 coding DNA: TGCGCCAGCACCCCGACAGGGCCGAACACTGAAGCTTTCTTT.

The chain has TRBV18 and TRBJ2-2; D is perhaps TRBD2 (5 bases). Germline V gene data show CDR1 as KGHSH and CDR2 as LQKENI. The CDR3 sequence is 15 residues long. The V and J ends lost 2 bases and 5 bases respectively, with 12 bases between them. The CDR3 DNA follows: TGTGCCAGCTCACCATATACTACGGGGACCGGGGAGCTGTTTTTT. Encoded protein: CASSPYTTGTGELFF.

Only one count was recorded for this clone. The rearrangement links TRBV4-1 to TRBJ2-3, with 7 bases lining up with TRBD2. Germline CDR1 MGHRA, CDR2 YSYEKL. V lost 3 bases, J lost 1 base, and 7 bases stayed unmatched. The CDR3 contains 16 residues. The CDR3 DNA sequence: TGCGCCAGCAGCCAGGATACTAGCGCCGGCACAGATACGCAGTATTTT. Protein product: CASSQDTSAGTDTQYF.

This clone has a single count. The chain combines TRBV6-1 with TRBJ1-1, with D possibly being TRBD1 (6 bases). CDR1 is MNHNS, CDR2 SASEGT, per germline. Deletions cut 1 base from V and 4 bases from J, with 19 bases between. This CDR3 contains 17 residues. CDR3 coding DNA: TGTGCCAGCAGTGAAGGACCTAGGGTCAGGGGAGGCACTGAAGCTTTCTTT. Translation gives CASSEGPRVRGGTEAFF.

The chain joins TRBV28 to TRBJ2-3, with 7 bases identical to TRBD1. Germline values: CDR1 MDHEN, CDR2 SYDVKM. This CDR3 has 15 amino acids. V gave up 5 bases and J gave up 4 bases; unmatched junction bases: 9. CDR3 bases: TGTGCCAGCAGTCCACTAGGAAGGGGGCCAGATACGCAGTATTTT. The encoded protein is CASSPLGRGPDTQYF. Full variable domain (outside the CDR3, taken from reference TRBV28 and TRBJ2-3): DVKVTQSSRYLVKRTGEKVFLECVQDMDHENMFWYRQDPGLGLRLIYFSYDVKMKEKGDIPEGYSVSREKKERFSLILESASTNQTSMYLCASSPLGRGPDTQYFGPGTRLTVL.

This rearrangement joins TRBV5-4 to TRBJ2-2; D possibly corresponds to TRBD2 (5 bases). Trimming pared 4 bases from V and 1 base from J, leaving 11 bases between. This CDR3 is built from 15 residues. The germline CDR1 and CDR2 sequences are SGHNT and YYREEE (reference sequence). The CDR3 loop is CASSQDGGNTGELFF. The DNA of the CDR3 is TGTGCCAGCAGCCAGGACGGAGGGAACACCGGGGAGCTGTTTTTT.

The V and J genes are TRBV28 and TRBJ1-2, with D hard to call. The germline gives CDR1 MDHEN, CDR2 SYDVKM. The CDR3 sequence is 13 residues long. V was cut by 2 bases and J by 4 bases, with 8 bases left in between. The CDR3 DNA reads TGTGCCAGCAGTTTAGGAGGTGCCTATGGCTACACCTTC. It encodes CASSLGGAYGYTF.

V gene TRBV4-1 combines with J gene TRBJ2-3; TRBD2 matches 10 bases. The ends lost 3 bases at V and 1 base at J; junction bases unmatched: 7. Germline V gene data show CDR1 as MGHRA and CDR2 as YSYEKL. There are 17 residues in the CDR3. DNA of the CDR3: TGCGCCAGCAGCCAGTATTTAGCGGGGGGACGCACAGATACGCAGTATTTT. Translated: CASSQYLAGGRTDTQYF.

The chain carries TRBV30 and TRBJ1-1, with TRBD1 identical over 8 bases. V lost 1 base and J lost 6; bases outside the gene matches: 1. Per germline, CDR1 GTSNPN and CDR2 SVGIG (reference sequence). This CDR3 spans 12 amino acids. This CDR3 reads CAWSDRGAEAFF. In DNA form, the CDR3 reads TGTGCCTGGAGTGACAGGGGGGCTGAAGCTTTCTTT.

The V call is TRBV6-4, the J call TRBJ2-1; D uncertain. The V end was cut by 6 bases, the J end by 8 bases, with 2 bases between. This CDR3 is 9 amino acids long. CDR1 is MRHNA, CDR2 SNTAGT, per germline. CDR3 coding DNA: TGTGCCAGCAGCGATGAGCAGTTCTTC. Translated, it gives CASSDEQFF.

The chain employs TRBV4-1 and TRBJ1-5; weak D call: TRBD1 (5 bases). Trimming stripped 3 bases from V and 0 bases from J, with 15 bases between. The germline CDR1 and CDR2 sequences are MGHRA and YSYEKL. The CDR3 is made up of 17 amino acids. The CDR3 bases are TGCGCCAGCAGCCAGGGTCAGGGTGGGTATAGCAATCAGCCCCAGCATTTT. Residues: CASSQGQGGYSNQPQHF.

In nucleotides, the CDR3 is TGCGCCAGCAGCGTAACTAGCGCCCACGAGCAGTACTTC. Amino acid sequence: CASSVTSAHEQYF. The chain employs TRBV5-1 and TRBJ2-7; TRBD2 aligns across 7 bases. V gave up 4 bases and J gave up 5 bases; unmatched junction bases: 6. Germline-derived CDR1 and CDR2 are SGHRS and YFSETQ. The CDR3 consists of 13 residues.

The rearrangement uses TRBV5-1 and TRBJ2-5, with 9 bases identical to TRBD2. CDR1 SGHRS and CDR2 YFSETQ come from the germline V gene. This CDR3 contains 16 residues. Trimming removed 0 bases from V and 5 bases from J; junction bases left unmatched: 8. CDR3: CASSLDGGGADETQYF. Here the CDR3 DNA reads TGCGCCAGCAGCTTGGATGGCGGGGGGGCCGATGAGACCCAGTACTTC.

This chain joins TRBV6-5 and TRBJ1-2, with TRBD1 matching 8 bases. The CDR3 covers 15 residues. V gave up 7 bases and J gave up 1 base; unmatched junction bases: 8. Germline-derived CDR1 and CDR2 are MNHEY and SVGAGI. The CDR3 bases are TGTGCCAGCACCGGGACAGGCCTAGATAACTATGGCTACACCTTC. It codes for CASTGTGLDNYGYTF.

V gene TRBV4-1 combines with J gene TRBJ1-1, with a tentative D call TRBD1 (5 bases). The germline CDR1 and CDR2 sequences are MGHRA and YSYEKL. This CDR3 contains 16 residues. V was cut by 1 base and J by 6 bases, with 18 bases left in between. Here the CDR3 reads CASSQGGTPMGSEAFF. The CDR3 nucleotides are TGCGCCAGCAGCCAAGGGGGGACCCCGATGGGGTCTGAAGCTTTCTTT.

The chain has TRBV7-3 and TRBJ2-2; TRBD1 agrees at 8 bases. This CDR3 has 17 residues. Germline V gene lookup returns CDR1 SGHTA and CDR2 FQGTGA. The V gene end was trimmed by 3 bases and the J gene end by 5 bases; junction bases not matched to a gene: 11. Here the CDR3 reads CASSLTQPRQGTGELFF. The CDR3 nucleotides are TGTGCCAGCAGCTTGACACAACCGAGACAGGGGACCGGGGAGCTGTTTTTT. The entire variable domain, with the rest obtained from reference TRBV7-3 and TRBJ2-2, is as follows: GAGVSQTPSNKVTEKGKYVELRCDPISGHTALYWYRQSLGQGPEFLIYFQGTGAADDSGLPNDRFFAVRPEGSVSTLKIQRTERGDSAVYLCASSLTQPRQGTGELFFGEGSRLTVL.

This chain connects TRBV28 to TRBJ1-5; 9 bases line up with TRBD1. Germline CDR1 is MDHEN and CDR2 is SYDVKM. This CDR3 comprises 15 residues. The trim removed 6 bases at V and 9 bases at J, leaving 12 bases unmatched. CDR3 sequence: CASSGSGQGKWPQHF. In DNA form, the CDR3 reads TGTGCCAGCAGCGGATCAGGACAGGGGAAATGGCCCCAGCATTTT. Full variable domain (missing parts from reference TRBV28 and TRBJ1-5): DVKVTQSSRYLVKRTGEKVFLECVQDMDHENMFWYRQDPGLGLRLIYFSYDVKMKEKGDIPEGYSVSREKKERFSLILESASTNQTSMYLCASSGSGQGKWPQHFGDGTRLSIL.

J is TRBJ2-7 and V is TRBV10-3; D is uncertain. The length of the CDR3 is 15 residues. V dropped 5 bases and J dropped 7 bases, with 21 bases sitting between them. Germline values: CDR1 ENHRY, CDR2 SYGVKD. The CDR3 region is CAISPGVANMGEQYF. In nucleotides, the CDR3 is TGTGCCATCAGTCCGGGTGTTGCCAACATGGGAGAGCAGTACTTC.

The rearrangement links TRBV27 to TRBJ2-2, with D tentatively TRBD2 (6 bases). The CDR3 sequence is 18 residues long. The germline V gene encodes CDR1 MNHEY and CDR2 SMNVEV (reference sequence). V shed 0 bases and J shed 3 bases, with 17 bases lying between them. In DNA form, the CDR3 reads TGTGCCAGCAGTTTATCTAAGCGGGCAGGATTGGACACCGGGGAGCTGTTTTTT. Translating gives CASSLSKRAGLDTGELFF.

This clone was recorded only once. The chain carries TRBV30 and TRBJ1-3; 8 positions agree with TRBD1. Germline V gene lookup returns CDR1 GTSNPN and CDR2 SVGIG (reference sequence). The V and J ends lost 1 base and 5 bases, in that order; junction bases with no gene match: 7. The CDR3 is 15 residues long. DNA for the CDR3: TGTGCCTGGAGTGGACAGGGGTTTGTAAGAAACACCATATATTTT. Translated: CAWSGQGFVRNTIYF.

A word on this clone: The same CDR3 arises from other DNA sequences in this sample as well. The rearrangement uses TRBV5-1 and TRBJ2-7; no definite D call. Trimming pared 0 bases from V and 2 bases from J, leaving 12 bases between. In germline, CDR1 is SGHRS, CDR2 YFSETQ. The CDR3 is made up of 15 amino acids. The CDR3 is CASSLGSSATYEQYF. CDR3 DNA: TGCGCCAGCAGCTTGGGTAGCTCCGCAACCTACGAGCAGTACTTC.

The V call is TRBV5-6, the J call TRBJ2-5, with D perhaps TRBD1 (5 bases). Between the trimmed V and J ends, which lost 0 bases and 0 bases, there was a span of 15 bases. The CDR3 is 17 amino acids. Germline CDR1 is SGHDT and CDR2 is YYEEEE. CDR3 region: CASSLARQPGNQETQYF. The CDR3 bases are TGTGCCAGCAGCTTGGCGCGACAGCCAGGGAACCAAGAGACCCAGTACTTC.

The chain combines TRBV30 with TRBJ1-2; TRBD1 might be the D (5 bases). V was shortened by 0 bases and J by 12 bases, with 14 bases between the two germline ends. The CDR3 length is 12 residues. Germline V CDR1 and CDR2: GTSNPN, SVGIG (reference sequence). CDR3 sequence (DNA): TGTGCCTGGAGTGTAGTTGGCCAGGACAACACCTTC. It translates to CAWSVVGQDNTF.

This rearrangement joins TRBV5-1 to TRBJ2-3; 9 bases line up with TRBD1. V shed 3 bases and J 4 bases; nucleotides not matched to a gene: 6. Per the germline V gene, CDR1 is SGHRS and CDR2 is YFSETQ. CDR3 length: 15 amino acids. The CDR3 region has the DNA TGCGCCAGCAGCTCGAACAGGGGGCTGGCAGATACGCAGTATTTT. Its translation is CASSSNRGLADTQYF.

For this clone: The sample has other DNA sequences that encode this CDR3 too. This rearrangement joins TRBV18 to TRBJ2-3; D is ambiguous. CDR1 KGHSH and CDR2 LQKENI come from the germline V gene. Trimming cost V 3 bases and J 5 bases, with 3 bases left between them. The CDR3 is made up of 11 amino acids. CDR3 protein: CASSPGDTQYF. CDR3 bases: TGTGCCAGCTCACCGGGAGATACGCAGTATTTT.

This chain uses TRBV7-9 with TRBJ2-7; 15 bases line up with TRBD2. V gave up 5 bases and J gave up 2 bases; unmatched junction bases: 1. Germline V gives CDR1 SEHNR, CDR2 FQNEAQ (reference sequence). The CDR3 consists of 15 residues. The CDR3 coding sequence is TGTGCCAGCAGCCGGACTAGCGGGGGGGCCTACGAGCAGTACTTC. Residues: CASSRTSGGAYEQYF.

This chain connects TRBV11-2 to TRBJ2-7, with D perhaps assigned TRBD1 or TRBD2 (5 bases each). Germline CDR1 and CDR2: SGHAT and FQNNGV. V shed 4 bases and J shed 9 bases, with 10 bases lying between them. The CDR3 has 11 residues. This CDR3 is CASSSTGTQYF. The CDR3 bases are TGTGCCAGCAGCTCCACCGGGACGCAGTACTTC.

CDR3 protein: CASSRRLAGGNEQYF. The CDR3, as DNA: TGTGCCAGCAGTCGTCGACTAGCGGGGGGAAACGAGCAGTACTTC. The chain has TRBV5-6 and TRBJ2-7; TRBD2 agrees at 13 bases. J was trimmed by 5 bases and V by 5 bases; bases with no gene match: 7. This CDR3 has 15 amino acids. Germline-derived CDR1 and CDR2 are SGHDT and YYEEEE.